This T cell receptor beta chain was identified during a study of blood T cell repertoires in COVID-19. Measured with immunoSEQ multiplex PCR; TCRdb has only the in-frame clones, and not every one. The sample carries roughly 330,000 clones, more than 70% recorded once. The V end was cut by 6 bases, the J end by 1 base, with 15 bases between. There are 15 residues in the CDR3. Germline CDR1 is SNHLY and CDR2 is FYNNEI. The receptor was derived from a man aged 18-30 years who had recovered from COVID-19. Specimen: peripheral blood. The chain combines TRBV2 with TRBJ1-1; no definite D call. CDR3 sequence: CASRADRVSNTEAFF. The CDR3 DNA reads as TGTGCCAGCAGGGCCGACCGGGTTTCGAACACTGAAGCTTTCTTT.